These 3 T cell receptor beta chains originate from one sample sequenced in a study of blood T cell repertoires in COVID-19. Method: immunoSEQ multiplex PCR; TCRdb's copy keeps in-frame clones and lacks some. Of 400,000 to 550,000 clones detected, about 89% appear once; the ten largest clones hold approximately 4.5%. The sample comprised peripheral blood. These receptors originate from a woman aged 25 to 39 with acute or convalescent COVID-19.

The rearrangement joins TRBV6-5 to TRBJ2-7, with a weak D call TRBD2 (6 bases). Germline V gene lookup returns CDR1 MNHEY and CDR2 SVGAGI. V gave up 6 bases and J gave up 1 base, with 13 bases separating them. The CDR3 is made up of 14 amino acids. The CDR3 loop reads CASSRSGTSYEQYF. The CDR3 bases are TGTGCCAGCAGCCGGTCCGGGACTTCCTACGAGCAGTACTTC.

Remarks on this clone: Other DNA sequences in this sample translate to the same CDR3. The chain combines TRBV2 with TRBJ2-7; 9 bases line up with TRBD1. V shed 3 bases and J 4 bases; nucleotides not matched to a gene: 4. CDR3 size: 14 residues. Germline V gene sequence: CDR1 SNHLY, CDR2 FYNNEI. CDR3 region: CASSEGQGAYEQYF. CDR3 sequence (DNA): TGTGCCAGCAGTGAGGGACAGGGAGCTTACGAGCAGTACTTC.

The table lists this clone with a few counts. V and J are TRBV18 and TRBJ2-3; the match to TRBD1 covers 9 bases. The J segment lost 4 bases and the V segment lost 6 bases, leaving 11 bases of the junction unmatched. In germline, CDR1 is KGHSH, CDR2 LQKENI. This CDR3 is built from 16 residues. CDR3 DNA sequence: TGTGCCAGCTCGCCCACACAGGGGGCGATGGCAGATACGCAGTATTTT. This translates into CASSPTQGAMADTQYF.